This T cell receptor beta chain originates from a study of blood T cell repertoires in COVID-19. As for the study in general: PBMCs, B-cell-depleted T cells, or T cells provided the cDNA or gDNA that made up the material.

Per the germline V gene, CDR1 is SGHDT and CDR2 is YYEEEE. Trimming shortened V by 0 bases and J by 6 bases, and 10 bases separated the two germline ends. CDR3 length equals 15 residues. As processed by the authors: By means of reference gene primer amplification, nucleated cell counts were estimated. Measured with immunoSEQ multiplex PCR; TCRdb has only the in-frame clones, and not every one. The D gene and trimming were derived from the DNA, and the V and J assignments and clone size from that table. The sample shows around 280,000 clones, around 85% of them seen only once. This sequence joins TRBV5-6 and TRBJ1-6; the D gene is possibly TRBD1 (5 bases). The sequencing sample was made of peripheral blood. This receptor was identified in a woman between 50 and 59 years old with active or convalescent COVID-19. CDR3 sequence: CASSLARQGNSPLHF. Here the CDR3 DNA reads TGTGCCAGCAGCTTGGCCAGGCAGGGTAATTCACCCCTCCACTTT. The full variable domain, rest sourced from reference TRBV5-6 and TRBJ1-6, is DAGVTQSPTHLIKTRGQQVTLRCSPKSGHDTVSWYQQALGQGPQFIFQYYEEEERQRGNFPDRFSGHQFPNYSSELNVNALLLGDSALYLCASSLARQGNSPLHFGNGTRLTVT.